A selection of T cell receptor beta chains follows, all from one sample in a study of radiation and T cells in renal cell carcinoma. Repertoires were generated with immunoSEQ multiplex PCR, while TCRdb's copy carries only in-frame clones and drops some. The profile shows some 26,000 clones, over 70% of them singletons. Source: blood, taken from a patient whose treatment included radiotherapy and nephrectomy. The receptors were sampled from a man in his 60s with renal cell carcinoma. Each CDR3 is given with its conserved first and last residue. The order of the fields is J gene, V gene, D gene, clone size, CDR3 protein, CDR3 DNA. D genes are given only for firm matches. Not all rows give a size; the values are once, few, many and, for expanded clones, a class.

j_gene: TRBJ2-3; v_gene: TRBV11-2; d_gene: TRBD1; abundance: -; CDR3aa: CASSLRQGVTDTQYF; CDR3nt: TGTGCCAGCAGCTTGCGACAGGGAGTCACAGATACGCAGTATTTT
j_gene: TRBJ2-1; v_gene: TRBV27; d_gene: -; abundance: -; CDR3aa: CASSLGTTRNSYNEQFF; CDR3nt: TGTGCCAGCAGTTTAGGGACAACGCGAAACTCCTACAATGAGCAGTTCTTC
j_gene: TRBJ2-1; v_gene: TRBV19; d_gene: -; abundance: -; CDR3aa: CASRTQEGARNEQFF; CDR3nt: TGTGCCAGTAGGACCCAGGAGGGGGCAAGGAATGAGCAGTTCTTC
j_gene: TRBJ2-1; v_gene: TRBV12-5; d_gene: TRBD1; abundance: -; CDR3aa: CASGPPDRGILNEQFF; CDR3nt: TGTGCTAGTGGCCCACCGGACAGGGGGATATTGAATGAGCAGTTCTTC
j_gene: TRBJ1-5; v_gene: TRBV29-1; d_gene: -; abundance: -; CDR3aa: CSVEIGGGQPQHF; CDR3nt: TGCAGCGTTGAAATAGGTGGGGGGCAGCCCCAGCATTTT
j_gene: TRBJ1-2; v_gene: TRBV6-6; d_gene: -; abundance: -; CDR3aa: CASRRAFRGGNYGYTF; CDR3nt: TGTGCCAGCAGGCGGGCTTTTCGGGGGGGCAACTATGGCTACACCTTC
j_gene: TRBJ2-7; v_gene: TRBV7-8; d_gene: -; abundance: -; CDR3aa: CASSPRNAYEQYF; CDR3nt: TGTGCCAGCAGCCCCCGGAACGCCTACGAGCAGTACTTC
j_gene: TRBJ2-1; v_gene: TRBV7-2; d_gene: TRBD1; abundance: few; CDR3aa: CASSRRTRWSGGPYNEQFF; CDR3nt: TGTGCCAGCAGCCGACGAACCCGGTGGTCAGGGGGACCCTACAATGAGCAGTTCTTC
j_gene: TRBJ2-2; v_gene: TRBV4-1; d_gene: -; abundance: -; CDR3aa: CASSQASLANTGELFF; CDR3nt: TGCGCCAGCAGCCAAGCTTCACTAGCGAACACCGGGGAGCTGTTTTTT
j_gene: TRBJ2-1; v_gene: TRBV10-3; d_gene: -; abundance: once; CDR3aa: CAISEGPTNEQFF; CDR3nt: TGCGCCATCAGTGAGGGACCCACAAATGAGCAGTTCTTC
j_gene: TRBJ1-4; v_gene: TRBV12-5; d_gene: TRBD1; abundance: -; CDR3aa: CASGTGTVTNEKLFF; CDR3nt: TGTGCTAGTGGTACCGGGACAGTAACTAATGAAAAACTGTTTTTT
j_gene: TRBJ2-7; v_gene: TRBV5-1; d_gene: -; abundance: -; CDR3aa: CASSLSGSYYEQYF; CDR3nt: TGCGCCAGCAGCTTGAGCGGGTCTTACTACGAGCAGTACTTC
j_gene: TRBJ2-1; v_gene: TRBV6-5; d_gene: TRBD2; abundance: -; CDR3aa: CASSSIAGVTDEQFF; CDR3nt: TGTGCCAGCAGTTCCATAGCGGGAGTTACGGATGAGCAGTTCTTC
j_gene: TRBJ2-7; v_gene: TRBV7-2; d_gene: TRBD2; abundance: -; CDR3aa: CASSFGTSGSSYEQYF; CDR3nt: TGTGCCAGCAGCTTTGGGACTAGCGGGAGTTCATACGAGCAGTACTTC
j_gene: TRBJ2-5; v_gene: TRBV4-2; d_gene: -; abundance: once; CDR3aa: CASSPRSSGILTEETQYF; CDR3nt: TGTGCCAGCAGCCCTCGGTCTAGTGGGATTCTCACCGAGGAGACCCAGTACTTC
j_gene: TRBJ2-5; v_gene: TRBV6-6; d_gene: -; abundance: -; CDR3aa: CASSYVGEQYF; CDR3nt: TGTGCCAGCAGTTACGTCGGGGAGCAGTACTTC
j_gene: TRBJ2-5; v_gene: TRBV11-2; d_gene: -; abundance: -; CDR3aa: CASSLDLGQGPQETQYF; CDR3nt: TGTGCCAGCAGCTTAGATTTGGGCCAGGGGCCACAAGAGACCCAGTACTTC
j_gene: TRBJ1-1; v_gene: TRBV27; d_gene: TRBD1; abundance: -; CDR3aa: CASSPRWNQGANTEAFF; CDR3nt: TGTGCCAGCAGTCCAAGATGGAATCAGGGGGCCAACACTGAAGCTTTCTTT
j_gene: TRBJ2-1; v_gene: TRBV18; d_gene: TRBD2; abundance: once; CDR3aa: CASSPSAGGIEQFF; CDR3nt: TGTGCCAGCTCACCATCGGCGGGAGGTATCGAGCAGTTCTTC
j_gene: TRBJ2-2; v_gene: TRBV5-1; d_gene: -; abundance: -; CDR3aa: CASSLEGTSTGELFF; CDR3nt: TGCGCCAGCAGCTTGGAGGGCACCTCAACCGGGGAGCTGTTTTTT
j_gene: TRBJ2-2; v_gene: TRBV15; d_gene: -; abundance: once; CDR3aa: CATSSILGGDGELFF; CDR3nt: TGTGCCACCAGTTCGATTCTGGGTGGAGACGGGGAGCTGTTTTTT
j_gene: TRBJ2-3; v_gene: TRBV27; d_gene: TRBD2; abundance: -; CDR3aa: CASRMRGPGLAGVGLTDTQYF; CDR3nt: TGTGCCAGCAGAATGAGGGGACCGGGACTAGCGGGCGTGGGCCTCACAGATACGCAGTATTTT
j_gene: TRBJ1-1; v_gene: TRBV10-3; d_gene: -; abundance: -; CDR3aa: CAISERVGVVTEAFF; CDR3nt: TGTGCCATCAGTGAGCGAGTTGGGGTGGTCACTGAAGCTTTCTTT
j_gene: TRBJ2-2; v_gene: TRBV5-1; d_gene: -; abundance: -; CDR3aa: CASSLVRNTGELFF; CDR3nt: TGCGCCAGCAGCTTGGTTCGGAACACCGGGGAGCTGTTTTTT
j_gene: TRBJ1-1; v_gene: TRBV28; d_gene: TRBD1; abundance: -; CDR3aa: CASNYQGGDEAFF; CDR3nt: TGTGCCAGCAACTACCAGGGGGGGGATGAAGCTTTCTTT
j_gene: TRBJ2-2; v_gene: TRBV30; d_gene: TRBD1; abundance: -; CDR3aa: CAWSTGTGNTGELFF; CDR3nt: TGTGCCTGGAGTACCGGGACAGGGAACACCGGGGAGCTGTTTTTT
j_gene: TRBJ2-7; v_gene: TRBV11-2; d_gene: TRBD2; abundance: -; CDR3aa: CASSLVRPSGYYEQYF; CDR3nt: TGTGCCAGCAGCTTAGTTCGGCCTAGCGGCTACTACGAGCAGTACTTC
j_gene: TRBJ1-1; v_gene: TRBV18; d_gene: -; abundance: -; CDR3aa: CASSPTRDSLNTEAFF; CDR3nt: TGTGCCAGCTCACCTACCCGCGACAGCTTGAACACTGAAGCTTTCTTT
j_gene: TRBJ1-1; v_gene: TRBV5-5; d_gene: -; abundance: -; CDR3aa: CASSLDGRGAFF; CDR3nt: TGTGCCAGCAGCTTGGATGGTCGAGGAGCTTTCTTT